Listed here is a single T cell receptor beta chain. The sample is drawn from a study of shared T cell receptors in the human thymus. Assay: immunoSEQ multiplex PCR; the TCRdb copy retains only in-frame clones and omits some. The sample consists of hundreds of thousands of clones, approximately 83% of them appearing once. With 0 bases removed from V and 2 bases from J, the gap between germline ends came to 10 bases. Germline CDR1 reads LNHNV; CDR2 reads YYDKDF (reference sequence). The CDR3 has 15 amino acids. Another study also made use of these data, one on human thymus T cells. That source notes: Finnish infants who were healthy and having corrective surgery for congenital heart defects made up the donors. Thymus specimens were resections from corrective heart surgery. Thymic and blood repertoires seemed to favor certain V and J genes.

The specimen sequenced was thymocytes. This TCR derives from a girl less than two years old with a congenital heart defect. V gene TRBV15 combines with J gene TRBJ1-2; tentatively, D is TRBD1 (6 bases). CDR3 protein: CATSRDAGANYGYTF. The DNA of the CDR3 is TGTGCCACCAGCAGAGATGCGGGGGCGAACTATGGCTACACCTTC.